The 11 T cell receptor beta chains reported below all come from one sample, sequenced in a study of T cell responses to AZD1222 COVID-19 vaccine. Produced via immunoSEQ multiplex PCR; TCRdb's table is partial and in-frame only. There are approximately 120,000 clones in the sample; 87% occur only once, and approximately 4.7% lies in the top ten. Sequenced material: peripheral blood, taken on day 0 of AZD1222 vaccination. The receptor source for this set is an adult in good health.

The genes are TRBV29-1 and TRBJ2-1; D uncertain. Germline V gives CDR1 SQVTM, CDR2 ANQGSEA. The length of the CDR3 is 13 residues. V was pared by 2 bases and J by 5 bases, with 10 bases between. CDR3 nucleotides: TGCAGCGTTGAAAATTCGGACCACAATGAGCAGTTCTTC. Amino acid sequence: CSVENSDHNEQFF.

The V and J genes are TRBV6-4 and TRBJ2-6, with a tentative D call TRBD1 (6 bases). V dropped 7 bases and J dropped 0 bases, with 13 bases sitting between them. CDR1 is MRHNA and CDR2 is SNTAGT in the germline V gene. The CDR3 has 16 residues. The CDR3 reads CASTKDSFSGANVLTF. In DNA, the CDR3 is TGTGCCAGCACCAAGGACAGCTTCTCTGGGGCCAACGTCCTGACTTTC.

The chain combines TRBV28 with TRBJ1-2; 11 nucleotides line up with TRBD1. This CDR3 is built from 15 residues. The germline V gene has CDR1 MDHEN and CDR2 SYDVKM. J lost 4 bases, V lost 11 bases, and 12 bases had no gene match. In nucleotides, the CDR3 is TGTGCCCTATCTGGGACAGGGGGACCCGGCTATGGCTACACCTTC. This gives the protein CALSGTGGPGYGYTF.

The rearrangement links TRBV4-2 to TRBJ2-7, with TRBD2 matching 10 bases. Losses at the gene ends were 6 bases for V and 2 bases for J; bases not matched to a gene: 13. Per germline, CDR1 LGHNA and CDR2 YNFKEQ. The CDR3 is 17 amino acids. CDR3 nucleotide sequence: TGTGCCAGCAGGTCTAATCTAGCGGGGGCCTTACCCTACGAGCAGTACTTC. This sequence encodes CASRSNLAGALPYEQYF.

The chain recombines TRBV7-9 with TRBJ1-2; no clear D. The length of the CDR3 is 15 residues. Germline CDR1 reads SEHNR; CDR2 reads FQNEAQ (reference sequence). Between the trimmed V and J ends, which lost 1 base and 0 bases, there was a span of 9 bases. This CDR3 reads CASSLDGPPNYGYTF. Here the CDR3 DNA reads TGTGCCAGCAGCTTAGACGGACCACCTAACTATGGCTACACCTTC.

The J gene is TRBJ1-6, the V gene TRBV14; tentative D call: TRBD1 (6 bases). CDR3 length equals 16 residues. In germline, CDR1 is SGHDN, CDR2 FVKESK. V gave up 5 bases and J gave up 9 bases, with 20 bases separating them. CDR3: CASSGLRTAAGSPLHF. The CDR3 nucleotides are TGTGCCAGCAGCGGACTTCGGACAGCCGCGGGTTCACCCCTCCACTTT.

The table lists this clone with a count of one. This chain links TRBV4-1 with TRBJ2-7; TRBD1 matches 9 bases. Per the germline V gene, CDR1 is MGHRA and CDR2 is YSYEKL. The CDR3 has 17 residues. Germline trimming cut 4 bases from V and 4 bases from J; bases unmatched to any gene: 14. This CDR3 is CASSLSTLRDRAYEQYF. The CDR3, as DNA: TGCGCCAGCAGCCTCAGCACGCTCCGGGACAGGGCTTACGAGCAGTACTTC.

Concerning this clone: Compared with germline, one end of the junction differs, possibly owing to a read error. This chain connects TRBV18 to TRBJ2-7, with D maybe TRBD2 (6 bases). Germline loops: CDR1 KGHSH, CDR2 LQKENI. This CDR3 is 13 amino acids long. The CDR3 region is CASSPRDSNEQYF. CDR3 bases: TGTGCCAGCTCACCAAGGGACTCCAACGAGCAGTACTTC. The full variable domain, with the rest looked up from reference TRBV18 and TRBJ2-7, is NAGVMQNPRHLVRRRGQEARLRCSPMKGHSHVYWYRQLPEEGLKFMVYLQKENIIDESGMPKERFSAEFPKEGPSILRIQQVVRGDSAAYFCASSPRDSNEQYFGPGTRLTVT.

The rearrangement links TRBV9 to TRBJ2-5; the D is unclear. The CDR3 runs to 15 residues. Germline assignment: CDR1 SGDLS and CDR2 YYNGEE. V was shortened by 0 bases and J by 4 bases, with 13 bases between the two germline ends. The CDR3 reads CASSVGPPPRETQYF. CDR3 coding DNA: TGTGCCAGCAGCGTAGGTCCCCCCCCCAGAGAGACCCAGTACTTC.

The CDR3 nucleotides are TGTGCCAGCAGGTCCCGAGGAGGGGATAATGGTGGCTACACCTTC. It is translated as CASRSRGGDNGGYTF. This chain uses TRBV5-4 with TRBJ1-2, with D maybe TRBD1 (5 bases). The CDR3 totals 15 residues. V was shortened by 5 bases and J by 7 bases, with 21 bases between the two germline ends. Germline V CDR1 and CDR2: SGHNT, YYREEE (reference sequence). Looking up the rest from reference TRBV5-4 and TRBJ1-2 gives the full variable domain: ETGVTQSPTHLIKTRGQQVTLRCSSQSGHNTVSWYQQALGQGPQFIFQYYREEENGRGNFPPRFSGLQFPNYSSELNVNALELDDSALYLCASRSRGGDNGGYTFGSGTRLTVV.

J is TRBJ1-1 and V is TRBV7-8; 7 nucleotides match TRBD1. The CDR3 is 15 amino acids. Losses at the gene ends were 3 bases for V and 0 bases for J; bases not matched to a gene: 4. Germline V gene lookup returns CDR1 SGHVS and CDR2 FQNEAQ. In nucleotides, the CDR3 is TGTGCCAGCAGCTTCGAGGGACAGATGAACACTGAAGCTTTCTTT. It codes for CASSFEGQMNTEAFF.